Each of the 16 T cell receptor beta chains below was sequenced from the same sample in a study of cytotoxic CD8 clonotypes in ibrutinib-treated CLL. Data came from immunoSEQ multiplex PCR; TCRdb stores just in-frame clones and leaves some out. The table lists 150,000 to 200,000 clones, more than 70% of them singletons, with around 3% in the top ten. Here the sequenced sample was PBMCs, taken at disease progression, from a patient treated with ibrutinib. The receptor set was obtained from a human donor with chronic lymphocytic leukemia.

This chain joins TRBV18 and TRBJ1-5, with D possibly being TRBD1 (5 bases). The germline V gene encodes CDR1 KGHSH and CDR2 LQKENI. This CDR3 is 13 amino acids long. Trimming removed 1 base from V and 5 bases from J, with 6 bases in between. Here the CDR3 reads CASSPRGDQPQHF. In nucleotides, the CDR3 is TGTGCCAGCTCACCACGGGGGGATCAGCCCCAGCATTTT.

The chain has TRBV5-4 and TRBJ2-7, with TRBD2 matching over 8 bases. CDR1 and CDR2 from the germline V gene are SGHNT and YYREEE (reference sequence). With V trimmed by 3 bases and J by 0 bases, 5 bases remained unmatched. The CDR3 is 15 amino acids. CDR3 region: CASSSPGGGSYEQYF. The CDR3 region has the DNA TGTGCCAGCAGCTCCCCCGGGGGGGGCTCCTACGAGCAGTACTTC.

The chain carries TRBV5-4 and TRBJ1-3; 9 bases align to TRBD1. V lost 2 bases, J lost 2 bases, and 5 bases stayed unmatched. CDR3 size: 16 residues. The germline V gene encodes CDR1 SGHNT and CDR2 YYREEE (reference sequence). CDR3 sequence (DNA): TGTGCCAGCAGCTTAACAGGGGGCACTGCTGGAAACACCATATATTTT. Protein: CASSLTGGTAGNTIYF.

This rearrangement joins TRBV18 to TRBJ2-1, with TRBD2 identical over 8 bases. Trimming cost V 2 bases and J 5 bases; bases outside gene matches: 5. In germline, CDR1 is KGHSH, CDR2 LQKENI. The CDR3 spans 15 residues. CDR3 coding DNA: TGTGCCAGCTCACCAAGACGGGAGGGCCACAATGAGCAGTTCTTC. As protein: CASSPRREGHNEQFF.

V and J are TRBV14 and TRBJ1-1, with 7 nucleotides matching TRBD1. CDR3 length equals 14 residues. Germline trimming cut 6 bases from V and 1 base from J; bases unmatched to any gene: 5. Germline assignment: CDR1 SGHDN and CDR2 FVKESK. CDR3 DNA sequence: TGTGCCAGCAGTCCGCACAGGGGGAACACTGAAGCTTTCTTT. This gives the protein CASSPHRGNTEAFF.

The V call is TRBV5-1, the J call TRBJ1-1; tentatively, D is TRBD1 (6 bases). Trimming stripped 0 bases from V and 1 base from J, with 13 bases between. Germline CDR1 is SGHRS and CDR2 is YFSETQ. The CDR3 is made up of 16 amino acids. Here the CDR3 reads CASSLDGQTGNTEAFF. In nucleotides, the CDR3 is TGCGCCAGCAGCTTGGACGGGCAGACAGGGAACACTGAAGCTTTCTTT.

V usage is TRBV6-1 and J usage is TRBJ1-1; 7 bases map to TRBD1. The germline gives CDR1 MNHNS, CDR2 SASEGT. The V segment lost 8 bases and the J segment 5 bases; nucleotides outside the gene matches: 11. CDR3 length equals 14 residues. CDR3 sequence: CASPGGGVRTEAFF. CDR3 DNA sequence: TGTGCCAGCCCAGGGGGGGGCGTTAGGACTGAAGCTTTCTTT.

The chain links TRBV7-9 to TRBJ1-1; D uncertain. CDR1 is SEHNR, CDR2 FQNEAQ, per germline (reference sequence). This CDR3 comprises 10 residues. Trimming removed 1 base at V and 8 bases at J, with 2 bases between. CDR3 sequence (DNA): TGTGCCAGCAGCTTAGTCGAAGCTTTCTTT. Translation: CASSLVEAFF.

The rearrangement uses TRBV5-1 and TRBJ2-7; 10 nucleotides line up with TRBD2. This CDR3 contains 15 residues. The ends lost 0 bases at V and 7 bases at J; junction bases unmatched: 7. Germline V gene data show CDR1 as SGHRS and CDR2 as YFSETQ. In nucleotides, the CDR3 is TGCGCCAGCAGCTTGGGGCTAGCGGGAGCGCAGGAGCAGTACTTC. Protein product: CASSLGLAGAQEQYF. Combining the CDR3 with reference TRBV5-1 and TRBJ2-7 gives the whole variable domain KAGVTQTPRYLIKTRGQQVTLSCSPISGHRSVSWYQQTPGQGLQFLFEYFSETQRNKGNFPGRFSGRQFSNSRSEMNVSTLELGDSALYLCASSLGLAGAQEQYFGPGTRLTVT.

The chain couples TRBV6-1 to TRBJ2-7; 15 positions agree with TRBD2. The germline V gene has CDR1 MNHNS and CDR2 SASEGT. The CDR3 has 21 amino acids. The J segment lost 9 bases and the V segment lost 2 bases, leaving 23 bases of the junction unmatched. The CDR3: CASSEFTPGLAGGTPLLRQYF. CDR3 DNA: TGTGCCAGCAGTGAATTCACCCCAGGACTAGCGGGAGGGACACCCCTTTTGCGGCAGTACTTC.

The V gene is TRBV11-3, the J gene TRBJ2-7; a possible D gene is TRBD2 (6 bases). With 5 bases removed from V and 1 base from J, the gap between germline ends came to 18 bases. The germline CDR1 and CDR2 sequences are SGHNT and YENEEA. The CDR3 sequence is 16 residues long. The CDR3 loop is CASSPRLTEGSYEQYF. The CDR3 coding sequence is TGTGCCAGCAGCCCCCGCCTCACGGAGGGGTCCTACGAGCAGTACTTC. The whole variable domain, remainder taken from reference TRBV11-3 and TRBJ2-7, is EAGVVQSPRYKIIEKKQPVAFWCNPISGHNTLYWYLQNLGQGPELLIRYENEEAVDDSQLPKDRFSAERLKGVDSTLKIQPAELGDSAVYLCASSPRLTEGSYEQYFGPGTRLTVT.

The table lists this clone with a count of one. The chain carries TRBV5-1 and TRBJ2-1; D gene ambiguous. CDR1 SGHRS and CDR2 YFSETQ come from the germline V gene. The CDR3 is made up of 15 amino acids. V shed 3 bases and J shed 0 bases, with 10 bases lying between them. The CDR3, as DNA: TGCGCCAGCAGCTCTAGTCAGAGCTCCTACAATGAGCAGTTCTTC. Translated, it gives CASSSSQSSYNEQFF.

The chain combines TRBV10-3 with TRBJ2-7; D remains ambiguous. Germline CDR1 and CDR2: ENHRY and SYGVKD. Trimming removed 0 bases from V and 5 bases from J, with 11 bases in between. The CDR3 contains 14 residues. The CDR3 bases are TGTGCCATCAGTGAGTCGGATAGGCGGAACGAGCAGTACTTC. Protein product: CAISESDRRNEQYF.

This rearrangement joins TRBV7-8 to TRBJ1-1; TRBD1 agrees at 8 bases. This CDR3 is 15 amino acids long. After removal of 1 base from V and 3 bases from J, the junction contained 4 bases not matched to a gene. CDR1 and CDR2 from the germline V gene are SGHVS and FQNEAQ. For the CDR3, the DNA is TGTGCCAGCAGCTTAGACAGGGGGTGGGACACTGAAGCTTTCTTT. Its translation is CASSLDRGWDTEAFF.

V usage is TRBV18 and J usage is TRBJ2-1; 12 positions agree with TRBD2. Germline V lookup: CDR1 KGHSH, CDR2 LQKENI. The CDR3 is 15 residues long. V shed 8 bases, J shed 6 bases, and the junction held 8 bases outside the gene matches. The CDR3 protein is CASQTGTSGPNEQFF. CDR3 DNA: TGTGCCAGCCAAACTGGGACTAGCGGGCCCAATGAGCAGTTCTTC.

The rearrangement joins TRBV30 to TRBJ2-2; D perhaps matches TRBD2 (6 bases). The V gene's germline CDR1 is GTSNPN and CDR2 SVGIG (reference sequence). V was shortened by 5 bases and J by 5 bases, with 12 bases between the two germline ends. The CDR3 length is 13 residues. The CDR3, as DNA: TGTGCCTGGGCGGAGGGTCGGACCGGGGAGCTGTTTTTT. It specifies CAWAEGRTGELFF.